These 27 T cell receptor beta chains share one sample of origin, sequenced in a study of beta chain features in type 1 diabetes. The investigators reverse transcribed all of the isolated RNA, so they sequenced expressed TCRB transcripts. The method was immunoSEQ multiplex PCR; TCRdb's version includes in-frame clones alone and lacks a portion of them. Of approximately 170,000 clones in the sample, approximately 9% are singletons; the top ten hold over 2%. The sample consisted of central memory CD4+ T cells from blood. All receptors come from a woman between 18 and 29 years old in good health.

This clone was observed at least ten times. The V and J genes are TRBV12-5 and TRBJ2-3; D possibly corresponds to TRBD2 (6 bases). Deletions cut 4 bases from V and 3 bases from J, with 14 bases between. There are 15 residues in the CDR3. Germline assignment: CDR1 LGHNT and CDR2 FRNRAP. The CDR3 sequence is CASGSGEVWTDTQYF. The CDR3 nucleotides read TGTGCTAGTGGTTCCGGGGAGGTTTGGACAGATACGCAGTATTTT.

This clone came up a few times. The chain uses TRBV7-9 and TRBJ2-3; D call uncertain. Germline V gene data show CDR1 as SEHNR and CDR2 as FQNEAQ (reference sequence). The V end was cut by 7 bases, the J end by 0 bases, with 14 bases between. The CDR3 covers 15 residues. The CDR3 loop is CASTPGAFSTDTQYF. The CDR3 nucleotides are TGTGCCAGCACCCCCGGTGCCTTCAGCACAGATACGCAGTATTTT. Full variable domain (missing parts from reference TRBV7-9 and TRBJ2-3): DTGVSQNPRHKITKRGQNVTFRCDPISEHNRLYWYRQTLGQGPEFLTYFQNEAQLEKSRLLSDRFSAERPKGSFSTLEIQRTEQGDSAMYLCASTPGAFSTDTQYFGPGTRLTVL.

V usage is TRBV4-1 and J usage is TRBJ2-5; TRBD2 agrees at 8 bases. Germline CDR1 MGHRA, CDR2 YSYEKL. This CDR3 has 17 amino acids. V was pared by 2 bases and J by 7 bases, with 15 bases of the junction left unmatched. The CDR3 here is CASSQWLAGDGKMTQYF. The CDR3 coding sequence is TGCGCCAGCAGCCAATGGCTAGCGGGTGACGGAAAGATGACCCAGTACTTC.

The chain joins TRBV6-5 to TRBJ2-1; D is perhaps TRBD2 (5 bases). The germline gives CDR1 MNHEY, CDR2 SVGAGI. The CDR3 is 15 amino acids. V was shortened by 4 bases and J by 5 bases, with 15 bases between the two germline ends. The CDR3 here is CASSSREGPDNEQFF. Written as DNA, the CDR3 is TGTGCCAGCAGTTCCCGGGAAGGGCCGGACAATGAGCAGTTCTTC.

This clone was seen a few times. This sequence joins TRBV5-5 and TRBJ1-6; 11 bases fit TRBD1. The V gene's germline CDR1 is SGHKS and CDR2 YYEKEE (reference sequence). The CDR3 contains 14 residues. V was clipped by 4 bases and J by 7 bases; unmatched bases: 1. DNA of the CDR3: TGTGCCAGCAGCCGGGACAGGGGGAATTCACCCCTCCACTTT. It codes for CASSRDRGNSPLHF. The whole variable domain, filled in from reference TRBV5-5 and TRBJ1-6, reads DAGVTQSPTHLIKTRGQQVTLRCSPISGHKSVSWYQQVLGQGPQFIFQYYEKEERGRGNFPDRFSARQFPNYSSELNVNALLLGDSALYLCASSRDRGNSPLHFGNGTRLTVT.

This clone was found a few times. DNA for the CDR3: TGCGCCAGCAGCCCGGGACTGCACTCGACAGATACGCAGTATTTT. Residues: CASSPGLHSTDTQYF. V and J are TRBV4-3 and TRBJ2-3; D may be TRBD2 (6 bases). This CDR3 contains 15 residues. Per the germline V gene, CDR1 is LGHNA and CDR2 is YSLEER. Trimming pared 4 bases from V and 3 bases from J, leaving 14 bases between.

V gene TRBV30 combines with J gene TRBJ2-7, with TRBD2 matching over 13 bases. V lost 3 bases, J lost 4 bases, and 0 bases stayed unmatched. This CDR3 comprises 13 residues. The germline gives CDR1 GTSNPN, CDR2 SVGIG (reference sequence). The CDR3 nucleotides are TGTGCCTGGAGACTAGCGGGGGGGTACGAGCAGTACTTC. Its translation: CAWRLAGGYEQYF. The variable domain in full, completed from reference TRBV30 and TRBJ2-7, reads SQTIHQWPATLVQPVGSPLSLECTVEGTSNPNLYWYRQAAGRGLQLLFYSVGIGQISSEVPQNLSASRPQDRQFILSSKKLLLSDSGFYLCAWRLAGGYEQYFGPGTRLTVT.

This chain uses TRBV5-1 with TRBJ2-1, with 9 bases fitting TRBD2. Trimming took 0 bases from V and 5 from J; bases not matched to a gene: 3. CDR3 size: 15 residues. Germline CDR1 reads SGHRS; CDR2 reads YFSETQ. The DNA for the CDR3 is TGCGCCAGCAGCTTGGGACTAGCGGCAAACAATGAGCAGTTCTTC. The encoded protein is CASSLGLAANNEQFF.

The CDR3 DNA follows: TGTGCCAGCAGTTACTCGACGACAGGCTATTTTGGCTACACCTTC. Residues: CASSYSTTGYFGYTF. This chain links TRBV6-5 with TRBJ1-2, with D maybe TRBD1 (6 bases). Germline V lookup: CDR1 MNHEY, CDR2 SVGAGI. V lost 0 bases, J lost 7 bases, and 15 bases lay in between. The CDR3 has 15 residues.

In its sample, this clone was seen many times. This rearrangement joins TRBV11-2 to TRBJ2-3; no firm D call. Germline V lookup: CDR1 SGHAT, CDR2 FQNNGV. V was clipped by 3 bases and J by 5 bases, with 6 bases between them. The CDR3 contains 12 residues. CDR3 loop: CASSLSRDTQYF. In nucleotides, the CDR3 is TGTGCCAGCAGCTTGTCTCGAGATACGCAGTATTTT.

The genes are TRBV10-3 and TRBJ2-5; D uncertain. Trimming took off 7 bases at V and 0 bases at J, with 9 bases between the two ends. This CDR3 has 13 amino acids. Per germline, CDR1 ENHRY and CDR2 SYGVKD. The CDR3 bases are TGTGCCATCACCGACAACCACCAAGAGACCCAGTACTTC. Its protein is CAITDNHQETQYF.

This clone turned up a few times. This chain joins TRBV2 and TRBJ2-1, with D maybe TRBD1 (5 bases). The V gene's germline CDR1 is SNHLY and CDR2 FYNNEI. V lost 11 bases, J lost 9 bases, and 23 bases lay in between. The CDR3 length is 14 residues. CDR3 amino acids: CASFPLGAFGEQFF. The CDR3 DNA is TGTGCCTCATTCCCCCTAGGGGCCTTTGGTGAGCAGTTCTTC.

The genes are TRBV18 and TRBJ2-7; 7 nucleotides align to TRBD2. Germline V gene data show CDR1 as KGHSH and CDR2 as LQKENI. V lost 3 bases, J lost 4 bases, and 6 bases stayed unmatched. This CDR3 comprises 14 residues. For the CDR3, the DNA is TGTGCCAGCTCACCCGAGGCGGGGGTATACGAGCAGTACTTC. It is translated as CASSPEAGVYEQYF.

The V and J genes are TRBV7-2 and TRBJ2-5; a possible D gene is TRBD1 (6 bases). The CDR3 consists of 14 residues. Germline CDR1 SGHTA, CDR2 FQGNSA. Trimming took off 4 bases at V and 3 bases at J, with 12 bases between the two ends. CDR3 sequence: CASSSSGTKETQYF. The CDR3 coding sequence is TGTGCCAGCAGCTCCTCCGGGACAAAAGAGACCCAGTACTTC.

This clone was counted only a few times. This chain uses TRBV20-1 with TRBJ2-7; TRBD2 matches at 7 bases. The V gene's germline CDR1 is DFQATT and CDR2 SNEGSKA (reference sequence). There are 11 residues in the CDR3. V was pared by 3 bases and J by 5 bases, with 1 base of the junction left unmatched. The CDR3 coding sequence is TGCAGTGCTAGCGGGGGGAACGAGCAGTACTTC. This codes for CSASGGNEQYF.

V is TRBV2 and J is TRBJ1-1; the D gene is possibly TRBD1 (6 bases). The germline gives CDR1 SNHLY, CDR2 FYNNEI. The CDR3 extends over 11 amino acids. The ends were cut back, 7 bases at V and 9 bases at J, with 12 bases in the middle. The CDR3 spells CASKGESQAFF. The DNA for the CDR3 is TGTGCCAGCAAGGGGGAGAGCCAAGCTTTCTTT.

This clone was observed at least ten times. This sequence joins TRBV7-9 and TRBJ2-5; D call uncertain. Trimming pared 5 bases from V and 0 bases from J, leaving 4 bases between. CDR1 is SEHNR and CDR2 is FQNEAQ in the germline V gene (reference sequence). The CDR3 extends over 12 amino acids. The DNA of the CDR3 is TGTGCCAGCAGCCCCGACCAAGAGACCCAGTACTTC. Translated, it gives CASSPDQETQYF.

The DNA of the CDR3 is TGTGCCAGCAGGGGGACAGGGTACGGCTACACCTTC. Its translation: CASRGTGYGYTF. The chain recombines TRBV6-5 with TRBJ1-2, with 9 bases fitting TRBD1. Germline V gene lookup returns CDR1 MNHEY and CDR2 SVGAGI. The CDR3 has 12 amino acids. After removal of 6 bases from V and 8 bases from J, the junction contained 4 bases not matched to a gene.

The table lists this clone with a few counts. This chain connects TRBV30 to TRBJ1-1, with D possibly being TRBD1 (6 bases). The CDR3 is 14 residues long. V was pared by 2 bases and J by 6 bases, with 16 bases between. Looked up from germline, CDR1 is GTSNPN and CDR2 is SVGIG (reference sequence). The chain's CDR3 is CAWSRGAGYPEAFF. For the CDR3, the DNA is TGTGCCTGGAGTCGGGGGGCTGGGTATCCTGAAGCTTTCTTT.

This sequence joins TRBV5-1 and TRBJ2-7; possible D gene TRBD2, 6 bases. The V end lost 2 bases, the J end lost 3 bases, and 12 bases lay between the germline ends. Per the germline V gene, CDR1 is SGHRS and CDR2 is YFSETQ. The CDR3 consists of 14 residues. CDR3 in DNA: TGCGCCAGCAGCTTCGGGACTCCCAACTACGAGCAGTACTTC. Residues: CASSFGTPNYEQYF.

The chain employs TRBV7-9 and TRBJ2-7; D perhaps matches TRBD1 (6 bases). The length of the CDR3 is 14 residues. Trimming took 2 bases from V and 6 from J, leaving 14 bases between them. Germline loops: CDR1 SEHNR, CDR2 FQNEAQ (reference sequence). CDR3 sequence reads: CASSLKREQGEQYF. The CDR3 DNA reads TGTGCCAGCAGCTTAAAAAGGGAACAGGGCGAGCAGTACTTC. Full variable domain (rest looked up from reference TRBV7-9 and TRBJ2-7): DTGVSQNPRHKITKRGQNVTFRCDPISEHNRLYWYRQTLGQGPEFLTYFQNEAQLEKSRLLSDRFSAERPKGSFSTLEIQRTEQGDSAMYLCASSLKREQGEQYFGPGTRLTVT.

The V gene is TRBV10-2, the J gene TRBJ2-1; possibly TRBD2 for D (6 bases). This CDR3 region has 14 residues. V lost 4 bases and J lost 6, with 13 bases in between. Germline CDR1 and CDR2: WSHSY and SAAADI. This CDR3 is CASSGSAGSNEQFF. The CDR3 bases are TGCGCCAGCAGTGGAAGTGCGGGATCCAATGAGCAGTTCTTC.

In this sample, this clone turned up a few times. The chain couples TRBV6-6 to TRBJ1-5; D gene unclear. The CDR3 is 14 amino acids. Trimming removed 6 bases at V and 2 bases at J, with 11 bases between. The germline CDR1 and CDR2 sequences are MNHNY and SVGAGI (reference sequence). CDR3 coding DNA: TGTGCCAGCAGCTTCGACGGAGGCAATCAGCCCCAGCATTTT. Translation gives CASSFDGGNQPQHF.

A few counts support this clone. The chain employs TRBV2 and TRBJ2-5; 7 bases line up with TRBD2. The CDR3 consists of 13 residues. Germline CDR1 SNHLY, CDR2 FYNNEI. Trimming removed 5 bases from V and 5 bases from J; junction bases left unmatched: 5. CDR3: CASSPREEETQYF. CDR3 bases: TGTGCCAGCAGTCCCCGGGAGGAGGAGACCCAGTACTTC.

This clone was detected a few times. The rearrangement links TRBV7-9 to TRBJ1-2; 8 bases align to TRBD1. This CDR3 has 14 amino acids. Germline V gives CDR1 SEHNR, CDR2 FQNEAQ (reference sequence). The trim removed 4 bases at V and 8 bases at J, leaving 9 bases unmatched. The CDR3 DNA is TGTGCCAGCAGCTCTCGACAGGGGCGCGGAGGCTACACCTTC. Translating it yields CASSSRQGRGGYTF. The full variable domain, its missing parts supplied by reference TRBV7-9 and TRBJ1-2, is DTGVSQNPRHKITKRGQNVTFRCDPISEHNRLYWYRQTLGQGPEFLTYFQNEAQLEKSRLLSDRFSAERPKGSFSTLEIQRTEQGDSAMYLCASSSRQGRGGYTFGSGTRLTVV.

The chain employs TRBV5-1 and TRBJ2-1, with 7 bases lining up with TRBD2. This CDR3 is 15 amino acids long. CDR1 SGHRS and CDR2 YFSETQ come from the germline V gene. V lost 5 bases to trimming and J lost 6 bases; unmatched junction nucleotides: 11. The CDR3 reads CASSRQGGSSNEQFF. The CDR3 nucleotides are TGCGCCAGCAGTCGCCAGGGCGGGAGTTCCAATGAGCAGTTCTTC.

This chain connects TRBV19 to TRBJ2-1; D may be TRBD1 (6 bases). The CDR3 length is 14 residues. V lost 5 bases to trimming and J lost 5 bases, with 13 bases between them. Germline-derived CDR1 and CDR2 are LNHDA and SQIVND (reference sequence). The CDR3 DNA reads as TGTGCCAGTAGTCCGACAGGTTACAACAATGAGCAGTTCTTC. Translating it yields CASSPTGYNNEQFF.